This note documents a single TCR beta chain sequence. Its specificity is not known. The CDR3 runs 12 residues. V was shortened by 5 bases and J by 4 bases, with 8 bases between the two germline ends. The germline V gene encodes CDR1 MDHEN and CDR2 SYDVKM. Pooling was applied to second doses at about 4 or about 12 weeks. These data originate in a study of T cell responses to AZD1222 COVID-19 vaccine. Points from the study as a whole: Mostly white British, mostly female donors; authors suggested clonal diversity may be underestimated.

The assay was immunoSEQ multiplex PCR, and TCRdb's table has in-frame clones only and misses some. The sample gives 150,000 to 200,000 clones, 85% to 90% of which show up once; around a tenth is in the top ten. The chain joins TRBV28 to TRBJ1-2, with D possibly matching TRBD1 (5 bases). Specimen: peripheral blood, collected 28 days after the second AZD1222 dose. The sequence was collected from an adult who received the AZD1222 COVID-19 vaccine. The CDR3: CASSKDSYGYTF. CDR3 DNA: TGTGCCAGCAGTAAAGACAGCTATGGCTACACCTTC.